Sequencing of this TCR beta chain was carried out in a study of cytomegalovirus exposure and HLA in healthy donors. Overall study results and limits: Researchers reported in a later analysis that common viral pathogens appeared linked to several top clusters.

The J segment lost 0 bases and the V segment lost 4 bases, leaving 7 bases of the junction unmatched. This CDR3 region has 16 residues. Germline values: CDR1 SGDLS, CDR2 YYNGEE. PCR used 60 Vbeta primers and 13 Jbeta primers. This table comes from immunoSEQ multiplex PCR, and its TCRdb copy is limited to in-frame clones, with some not included. The table lists 95,000 to 130,000 clones, 9.5% of them singletons, with less than 4% in the top ten. In its sample, this clone was seen a few times. What it recognizes is unknown. Sequenced material: PBMCs. The source is a man younger than 40 in good health and CMV-seronegative. V gene TRBV9 combines with J gene TRBJ2-3; TRBD2 agrees at 8 bases. CDR3 loop: CASSPLTSASTDTQYF. The CDR3 DNA sequence: TGTGCCAGCAGCCCACTGACTAGCGCTAGCACAGATACGCAGTATTTT.